This TCR beta chain was recorded in a study of cytomegalovirus exposure and HLA in healthy donors (dated by TCRdb to the late 2010s). Broadly, across the study: According to an earlier analysis of a few hundred of the donors, about 179 million T cells yielded some 120 million unique TCR beta sequences and around 300 Gb of sequence data. An early release that covered 640 HLA-typed donors contained around 300 gigabases of sequencing data and tens of millions of unique TCR sequences. Of the roughly 400 genotyped donors, about 84% fell in the genetic ancestry cluster associated with self-reported Caucasian donors. The study was designed to test whether signatures of past pathogen exposure could be identified by cataloging public T cell receptors. Using immunosequencing, the study profiled T cell repertoires from roughly 650 subjects and related those repertoires to cytomegalovirus serostatus. Along with the approximately 650-subject first cohort, a separate validation cohort of around 120 different subjects was used. High-throughput TCR immunosequencing, statistical association of individual TCRs with disease status, and machine learning were combined to predict cytomegalovirus infection status. A later analysis re-examined previously published TCR beta repertoires from just over 650 donors and added high-resolution HLA genotyping to investigate patterns of TCR occurrence. Rather than using new phenotypic data, the later analysis identified candidate immune exposures from TCR beta sequences and from how often those sequences occurred across donors. In an earlier analysis of about 590 of the donors, high-throughput TCR beta sequencing was used to judge whether each TCR beta V gene segment behaved as functional or pseudogenic. Donor age, sex, ethnicity and CMV serostatus were compiled alongside the repertoire data. A later genetic analysis used genome-wide SNP genotypes for about 55% of the 666 donors, treating that subset as a discovery cohort. All discovery cohort repertoires had been generated on a single sequencing platform. Class I and class II HLA loci were covered by the typing at four-digit resolution. Typing coverage differed by locus: A, B, C, DRB1 and DQB1 were typed in about 629-640 donors, DQA1 in about 500, DPA1 in approximately 610, and DPB1 in approximately 450. Because of strong linkage in the cohort, roughly five DR-DQ haplotypes were treated as single units for association and clustering. Among a few hundred genotyped donors of the cohort, an average of about 240,000 unique TCR beta nucleotide sequences were sequenced per donor, roughly 20% of them non-productive. General study outcomes and caveats: The cohort was sequenced for TCR beta chains only, and without alpha or paired-chain data the features that could be detected were limited. Because counts were too low, about 18 rarely observed V segments, including chromosome 9 orphons, were excluded from the earlier analysis of 587 of the donors. In an earlier analysis of some 500 of the donors, most TCR beta V segments were observed in productive rearrangements about 87% or about 30% of the time, broadly matching IMGT annotations. HLA typing was unavailable for some donors at each locus, so association tests used only the typed subset. Immune exposure information for the cohort was limited to CMV serostatus. The study listed 164 TCR beta chains as associated with cytomegalovirus. Presence/absence analyses assumed roughly uniform sequencing depth across donors, an assumption that may not hold. Specific HLA alleles were associated with 15,000 to 20,000 TCR beta sequences at a false discovery rate of 0.05 in a later analysis. Most TCR sequences were observed very rarely across donors, whereas some public TCRs were present in many individuals. An association between a missense DCLRE1C variant and V-gene and J-gene trimming of TCR beta chains was found in a later genetic analysis and replicated in an independent cohort. In vitro tests confirmed that a few of the cytomegalovirus-associated TCR beta chains recognize cytomegalovirus antigens. The authors suggested that the approach could potentially be generalized to other disease states and immunological phenotypes. A cluster of highly shared sequence variants was judged likely to represent a technical artifact of the sequencing pipeline. In both the original and validation cohorts, the classifier was reported to diagnose cytomegalovirus status with high specificity and sensitivity. According to a later genetic analysis, donors in an Asian-associated ancestry cluster had fewer N-insertions in productive TCRs than the roughly 660-donor mean. Linkage disequilibrium might explain the correlated functional status among segregating V segments, but an unknown experimental factor could not be ruled out. According to a later analysis, parvovirus B19, influenza, CMV and Epstein-Barr virus appeared linked to several top co-occurrence clusters. A later analysis found that TCR association rates varied across HLA loci, with DRB1 alleles showing the most associated TCRs and HLA-C alleles the fewest. In a later analysis, HLA-associated TCR beta chains were found to be more clonally expanded and to have lower generation probabilities than equally common non-associated chains. Some IMGT-functional V segments, including TRBV6-2 and TRBV6-3, could not be distinguished by the 87-base-pair reads and were therefore excluded. A later analysis found that most CMV-associated TCR beta chains appeared HLA-restricted, with HLA associations seemingly driven largely by CMV exposure. Assigning TCR associations to individual alleles was difficult when HLA alleles, especially DR and DQ, strongly co-occurred. A further reported finding was that TCR beta sequences accurately predicted the HLA-A and HLA-B alleles for most subjects in the first cohort.

Reading the germline V gene (reference sequence) gives CDR1 MNHEY and CDR2 SMNVEV. V loses 7 bases, J loses 7 bases, and the germline ends lie 19 bases apart. From cysteine to phenylalanine, the CDR3 is 14 amino acids long. Of the read, only the CDR3 DNA is kept; its 42 bases are in frame from base 1. The cohort comprised 550 to 700 healthy bone marrow donors. Cohort members were all nominally healthy when sampled, although unrecorded immune exposures were likely present. The donor tested CMV seronegative and was one of the 352 seronegative cohort members. Every donor gave a peripheral blood sample, and the peripheral blood mononuclear cells from that sample were used for TCR beta sequencing. Genomic DNA was extracted from the blood cell samples with the Qiagen DNeasy Blood Extraction Kit. Worth noting for this clone: Its target antigen remains unknown. Per-base qualities were not stored, and no clone one base away is much larger.

Preparation of the library involved the immunoSEQ multiplex PCR assay. For the multiplex PCR, a mixture combining 60 forward primers for TCR Vbeta segments and 13 reverse primers for TCR Jbeta segments was used. The CDR3 region of rearranged TCR beta genes was amplified from genomic DNA with a multiplex PCR assay. The amplified TCR beta libraries were sequenced on the Illumina HiSeq System as 87-base-pair reads. The authors processed their data as follows. A later analysis counted about 80 million unique TCR beta chains across the 700 or so repertoires, and approximately 11 million of these chains were shared by at least two donors. Raw reads were error-corrected and collapsed into unique sequences with a nearest-neighbor algorithm that merged closely related sequences to remove PCR and sequencing errors. To assign V, D and J gene segments, CDR3 sequences were aligned to IMGT reference sequences. For a sequence to be retained, a match of at least six nucleotides was required to both a V gene segment and a J gene segment. A rearrangement was called productive if the CDR3 had no stop codons and remained in frame with V and J, and every other rearrangement was called non-productive. CDR3 was defined by IMGT convention, running from the second conserved V-encoded cysteine to the conserved J-encoded phenylalanine. The earlier analysis of about 610 of the donors excluded any sequence lacking an unambiguous match to a single V gene segment. In an earlier analysis of some 590 of the donors, V segments were called functional above 56.7% productive rearrangements and were called segregating when the between-donor standard deviation exceeded 5%. A statistical classification framework was built for diagnosing cytomegalovirus status from the catalog of TCR beta chain sequences. In a later analysis, V and J genes were assigned by comparing TCR nucleotide sequences against IMGT/GENE-DB human TR gene sequences. In a later analysis, CDR3 sequences and most-parsimonious VDJ recombination scenarios were assigned using the TCRdist pipeline. In a later analysis, each TCR beta chain was defined by its CDR3 amino acid sequence together with its V-gene family, and reads lacking a unique V-gene family were excluded. In a later analysis, approximately 590 highly shared, low-generation-probability nucleotide sequences were removed to address suspected cross-contamination and a sequencing artifact. For each public chain, a later analysis derived a clonal expansion index from normalized ranks of inferred template counts within each repertoire. Generation probabilities in a later analysis came from a VDJ recombination model fitted to out-of-frame rearrangements, and those results were checked against IGoR. Hypergeometric tests were used in a later analysis to score TCR-TCR, TCR-HLA and TCR-CMV co-occurrence, with a repertoire-size bias correction applied to the TCR pairs. A later analysis estimated false discovery rates by permuting HLA or CMV assignments 20 times. In a later analysis, co-occurring TCRs were grouped using DBSCAN, and TCRdist sequence similarity was added for clustering within HLA-allele-positive subsets. For co-occurrence clustering, repertoires with fewer than 30,000 or more than 120,000 public chains were excluded, along with four to six repertoires with anomalous nucleotide sharing. The source is immuneACCESS, and TCRdb retained only in-frame sequences with V and J called. Part of the clones is not carried over; for the studies checked, unresolved V genes explain less than half of this, and the remainder is unexplained. V, J and clone size derive from that table, while D and trimming were established from the DNA sequence. The sample table records about 200,000 clones; more than 75% of these occur just once. The biggest ten clones account for 2.5% to 3.5% of the sample.

Sequenced sample: PBMCs. The V gene is TRBV27 and the J gene is TRBJ1-2, and the D gene may be TRBD1, 5 bases matching. This clonotype was sampled from a woman in her thirties or forties in good health and CMV-seronegative. For the CDR3, the sequence is CASKPRTTIGGYTF. The nucleotide sequence reads TGTGCCAGCAAGCCCAGGACAACGATTGGTGGCTACACCTTC.